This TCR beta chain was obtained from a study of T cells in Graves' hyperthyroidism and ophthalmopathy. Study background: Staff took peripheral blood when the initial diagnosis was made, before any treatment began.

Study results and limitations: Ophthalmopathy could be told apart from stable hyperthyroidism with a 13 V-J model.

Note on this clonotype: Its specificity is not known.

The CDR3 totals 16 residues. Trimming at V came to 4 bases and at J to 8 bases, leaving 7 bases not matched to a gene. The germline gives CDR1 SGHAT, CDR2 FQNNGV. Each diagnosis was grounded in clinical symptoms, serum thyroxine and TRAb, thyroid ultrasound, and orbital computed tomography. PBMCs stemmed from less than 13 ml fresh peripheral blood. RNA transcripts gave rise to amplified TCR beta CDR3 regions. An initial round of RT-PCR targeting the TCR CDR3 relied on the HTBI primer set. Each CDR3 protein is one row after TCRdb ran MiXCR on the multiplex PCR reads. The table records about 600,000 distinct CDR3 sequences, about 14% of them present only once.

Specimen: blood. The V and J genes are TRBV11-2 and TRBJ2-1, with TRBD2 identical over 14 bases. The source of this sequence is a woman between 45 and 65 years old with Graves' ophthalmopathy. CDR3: CASSSGLAGVVYEQFF. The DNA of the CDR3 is TGTGCCAGCAGCTCGGGACTAGCGGGAGTAGTGTATGAGCAGTTCTTC.